These T cell receptor beta chains were read from a single sample in a study of blood T cell repertoires in COVID-19. TCRdb's table, derived via immunoSEQ multiplex PCR, lists solely in-frame clones and lacks some. Here the sample spans 200,000 or so clones, around nine tenths being singletons. Sequenced: peripheral blood. The receptors shown here come from a woman aged 60-70 years with acute or convalescent COVID-19. CDR3s leave out the opening cysteine and the closing phenylalanine or tryptophan.

TRBJ1-1	TRBV12-5	ASGRPRPKDTEAF
TRBJ1-2	TRBV27	ASAFRVSGAGYT
TRBJ1-5	TRBV28	ASSSPGGPNQPQH
TRBJ2-1	TRBV14	ASSQDTHRGNEQF
TRBJ1-5	TRBV28	ASSFDRGLNQPQH
TRBJ1-1	TRBV5-1	ASSLRRQGEAF
TRBJ2-1	TRBV18	ASSPIRERAYNEQF
TRBJ1-1	TRBV7-2	ASSLVQGNTEAF
TRBJ1-4	TRBV4-1	ASSPGGINEKLF
TRBJ1-2	TRBV20-1	SASYNGYT
TRBJ2-1	TRBV30	AWSVGAGSYNEQF
TRBJ1-1	TRBV7-9	ASSARGQGNTEAF
TRBJ2-7	TRBV29-1	SVVASGGAYQQY
TRBJ2-7	TRBV2	ASQGTGPGRQY
TRBJ2-5	TRBV27	ASSPTGETQY
TRBJ1-4	TRBV28	ASSWPGTGNEKLF
TRBJ2-3	TRBV5-1	ASSLDAYLADTQY
TRBJ1-1	TRBV14	ASSQDLVGLNTEAF
TRBJ1-1	TRBV28	ATDGPGHANTEAF
TRBJ1-1	TRBV9	ASNSGGRTEAF
TRBJ2-7	TRBV7-6	ASSLSGYEQY
TRBJ1-2	TRBV14	ASSQNPSTRLQHYGYT
TRBJ2-3	TRBV6-5	ASSYQGDPYFEQY
TRBJ2-7	TRBV11-3	ASSSGDPYEQY
TRBJ1-2	TRBV3-1/TRBV3-2	ASSPWVDSRNYGYT
TRBJ2-4	TRBV10-2	ASTLGQGFGAKNIQY
TRBJ1-4	TRBV19	ASSSSTGGRAATNEKLF
TRBJ1-3	TRBV5-1	ASSLVGGNSGNTIY
TRBJ1-1	TRBV4-2	ASSQERLPGQGNTEAF
TRBJ2-3	TRBV5-1	ASSFASTQY
TRBJ2-5	TRBV21-1	ASSKLRQGVKTQY
TRBJ1-1	TRBV28	VTRWSRGRKRERNTEAF
TRBJ1-1	TRBV29-1	SVGIGGTGGGEAF
TRBJ1-4	TRBV9	ASGRQGATNEKLF
TRBJ2-7	TRBV5-1	ASSLGSRVDEQY
TRBJ2-7	TRBV28	ASSYPTSAESYEQY
TRBJ1-4	TRBV7-9	ASSPIGQFFNEKLF
TRBJ2-1	TRBV10-1	ASSESVASGGARNEQF
TRBJ2-7	TRBV11-2	ASSLDRAYEQY
TRBJ1-1	TRBV19	ASWAWTGGARTEAF
TRBJ2-7	TRBV7-8	ASSLVVRTVYEQY
TRBJ2-1	TRBV24-1	ATSDPGTSGYQF